The present T cell receptor (beta chain) was sequenced within a study of T cells in Graves' hyperthyroidism and ophthalmopathy. Patients were excluded for uncontrolled infection, other autoimmune disease, pregnancy or lactation. For the diagnoses, clinical symptoms, serum thyroxine and TRAb, thyroid ultrasound and orbital computed tomography were used. When hyperthyroidism was first diagnosed, the blood sample was taken, preceding any ophthalmopathy symptoms. Each 10 ml fresh peripheral blood draw supplied the PBMCs. V shed 6 bases, J shed 6 bases, and the junction held 9 bases outside the gene matches. This CDR3 is 13 amino acids long. Germline values: CDR1 DFQATT, CDR2 SNEGSKA (reference sequence). This clonotype was observed many times. Regions amplified from RNA transcripts were the TCR beta CDR3 regions. A first-round RT-PCR of the TCR CDR3 used the HTBI primer set. TCRdb re-called the multiplex PCR reads through MiXCR, storing one row per CDR3 protein. The sample includes roughly 300,000 distinct CDR3 sequences, 20% to 25% of them seen just once.

The chain recombines TRBV20-1 with TRBJ2-7; the match to TRBD1 covers 9 bases. Sequenced input: blood. This receptor was identified in a middle-aged man with Graves' hyperthyroidism that later progressed to Graves' ophthalmopathy. The CDR3: CSATGGGVVEQYF. CDR3 nucleotide sequence: TGCAGTGCAACAGGGGGCGGAGTGGTCGAGCAGTACTTC.